This T cell receptor (beta chain) was profiled in a study of healthy donors' naive CD4 and CD8 T cells. Concerning this clonotype itself: Antigen unknown. Germline and junction disagree at one end, which may indicate a read error.

A linear amplification protocol produced the TCR libraries from 500 ng of total RNA. A single record per CDR3 protein comes from TCRdb applying MiXCR to the reads. The repertoire holds around 180,000 distinct CDR3 sequences, nearly 75% seen once, with around 2% in the top ten. General study points: CDR3 charge plus V and J genes appeared to account for 10% to 15% of CD4/CD8 variance. Positive CDR3 charge linked to CD4+ cells, negative to CD8+ cells.

The CDR3 is made up of 14 amino acids. Germline CDR1 reads SGHKS; CDR2 reads YYEKEE (reference sequence). Sequencing was done on a sample of naive CD4+ and CD8+ T cells sorted from blood, pooled from several donors. The origin of this receptor is a pool of human donors in good health; the sample pools cells from several healthy donors. The chain employs TRBV5-5 and TRBJ1-1; TRBD1 matches 9 bases. CDR3 in amino acids: CASRPGQGDTEAFF. CDR3 sequence (DNA): TGCGCCAGCAGGCCGGGACAGGGCGACACTGAAGCTTTCTTT.